These 22 T cell receptor beta chains originate from one sample sequenced in a study of cytomegalovirus exposure and HLA in healthy donors. Method: immunoSEQ multiplex PCR; TCRdb's copy keeps in-frame clones and lacks some. The table shows almost 200,000 clones, with about three quarters occurring only once. The sequenced material came from PBMCs. The receptors derive from a woman in her thirties in good health and CMV-seronegative.

V usage is TRBV5-1 and J usage is TRBJ2-1; 13 nucleotides align to TRBD2. CDR3 size: 14 residues. The germline V gene has CDR1 SGHRS and CDR2 YFSETQ. V lost 4 bases to trimming and J lost 12 bases; unmatched junction nucleotides: 7. The CDR3 reads CASSPGTSGVGQFF. In DNA, the CDR3 is TGCGCCAGCAGCCCAGGGACTAGCGGGGTAGGGCAGTTCTTC.

This clone was observed a handful of times. V gene TRBV10-3 combines with J gene TRBJ2-7; 11 bases align to TRBD1. The CDR3 is 14 amino acids. V was pared by 4 bases and J by 7 bases, with 6 bases of the junction left unmatched. Germline V lookup: CDR1 ENHRY, CDR2 SYGVKD. CDR3 DNA sequence: TGTGCCATCAGTGTGGACAGGGGGCTTGGGGAGCAGTACTTC. Translating gives CAISVDRGLGEQYF.

The rearrangement joins TRBV30 to TRBJ1-3; D is unresolved. The germline V gene has CDR1 GTSNPN and CDR2 SVGIG (reference sequence). The V gene lost 4 bases and the J gene lost 0 bases, with 4 bases spanning the gap. CDR3 length: 12 residues. CDR3 nucleotides: TGTGCCTGGAAACACTCTGGAAACACCATATATTTT. This codes for CAWKHSGNTIYF. The variable domain in full, completed from reference TRBV30 and TRBJ1-3, reads SQTIHQWPATLVQPVGSPLSLECTVEGTSNPNLYWYRQAAGRGLQLLFYSVGIGQISSEVPQNLSASRPQDRQFILSSKKLLLSDSGFYLCAWKHSGNTIYFGEGSWLTVV.

CDR3: CASSLQTGRSETQYF. Here the CDR3 DNA reads TGTGCCAGCTCACTTCAGACAGGGAGGTCGGAGACCCAGTACTTC. V gene TRBV18 combines with J gene TRBJ2-5; D possibly corresponds to TRBD1 (7 bases). The V and J ends lost 4 bases and 5 bases respectively, with 17 bases between them. The V gene's germline CDR1 is KGHSH and CDR2 LQKENI. The CDR3 spans 15 residues.

V is TRBV19 and J is TRBJ2-1; 7 nucleotides match TRBD2. The germline CDR1 and CDR2 sequences are LNHDA and SQIVND (reference sequence). This CDR3 contains 15 residues. Germline trimming cut 1 base from V and 5 bases from J; bases unmatched to any gene: 5. The chain's CDR3 is CASSIASGVNNEQFF. CDR3 in DNA: TGTGCCAGTAGTATAGCCAGCGGGGTAAACAATGAGCAGTTCTTC.

As regards this clone: Other DNA sequences in the same sample also yield this CDR3. The chain employs TRBV18 and TRBJ2-7, with 8 bases identical to TRBD1. CDR3 length: 14 amino acids. The junction had 3 bases not matched to a gene; V was cut back by 3 bases and J by 2 bases. CDR1 and CDR2 from the germline V gene are KGHSH and LQKENI. In nucleotides, the CDR3 is TGTGCCAGCTCACCTCGACAGGGGACCTACGAGCAGTACTTC. Residues: CASSPRQGTYEQYF.

This clone was recorded once. J is TRBJ2-5 and V is TRBV5-4; TRBD1 matches at 10 bases. Trimming at V came to 5 bases and at J to 3 bases, leaving 7 bases not matched to a gene. CDR3 length equals 15 residues. The germline V gene encodes CDR1 SGHNT and CDR2 YYREEE (reference sequence). DNA for the CDR3: TGTGCCAGCAGGAAGACAGGGGGCTATGAAGAGACCCAGTACTTC. Translation gives CASRKTGGYEETQYF.

V and J are TRBV2 and TRBJ1-2, with D possibly TRBD1 on 5 matching bases. Germline assignment: CDR1 SNHLY and CDR2 FYNNEI. This CDR3 spans 15 amino acids. Trimming stripped 1 base from V and 3 bases from J, with 12 bases between. The CDR3 nucleotides are TGTGCCAGCAGTGAAGAGTCGGGGGTGGACTATGGCTACACCTTC. Its protein product is CASSEESGVDYGYTF.

V and J are TRBV6-5 and TRBJ1-1; maybe TRBD1 (5 bases). V was trimmed by 6 bases and J by 4 bases, leaving 9 bases between them. This CDR3 spans 12 amino acids. Germline lookup yields CDR1 MNHEY and CDR2 SVGAGI. CDR3 sequence (DNA): TGTGCCAGCAGCCACGGGGGCACTGAAGCTTTCTTT. It specifies CASSHGGTEAFF.

The V and J genes are TRBV18 and TRBJ1-4; 8 nucleotides align to TRBD1. V dropped 5 bases and J dropped 6; count of bases not matched to a gene: 8. Germline V CDR1 and CDR2: KGHSH, LQKENI. CDR3 length: 15 residues. CDR3 residues: CASSALQGAYEKLFF. As DNA, the CDR3 is TGTGCCAGCTCAGCGCTTCAGGGGGCGTATGAAAAACTGTTTTTT.

This chain joins TRBV2 and TRBJ1-1; the match to TRBD1 covers 9 bases. This CDR3 contains 14 residues. The V gene's germline CDR1 is SNHLY and CDR2 FYNNEI. With 5 bases clipped from V and 2 bases from J, the junction kept 3 bases outside the gene matches. In nucleotides, the CDR3 is TGTGCCAGCAGTTTGGGACAGGGAAACACTGAAGCTTTCTTT. Its protein is CASSLGQGNTEAFF. Supplemented by reference TRBV2 and TRBJ1-1, the full variable domain reads EPEVTQTPSHQVTQMGQEVILRCVPISNHLYFYWYRQILGQKVEFLVSFYNNEISEKSEIFDDQFSVERPDGSNFTLKIRSTKLEDSAMYFCASSLGQGNTEAFFGQGTRLTVV.

The J gene is TRBJ2-1, the V gene TRBV7-2, with D possibly TRBD2 on 5 matching bases. CDR3 length: 14 residues. Germline CDR1 SGHTA, CDR2 FQGNSA. The V end was cut by 6 bases, the J end by 6 bases, with 15 bases between. The DNA for the CDR3 is TGTGCCAGCAGGTTGGAAAGCGGCCGCAATGAGCAGTTCTTC. Protein: CASRLESGRNEQFF. The whole variable domain, remainder taken from reference TRBV7-2 and TRBJ2-1, is GAGVSQSPSNKVTEKGKDVELRCDPISGHTALYWYRQSLGQGLEFLIYFQGNSAPDKSGLPSDRFSAERTGGSVSTLTIQRTQQEDSAVYLCASRLESGRNEQFFGPGTRLTVL.

The table lists this clone with a few counts. The V and J genes are TRBV7-9 and TRBJ2-7, with 8 positions matching TRBD1. V dropped 5 bases and J dropped 0; count of bases not matched to a gene: 3. Germline lookup yields CDR1 SEHNR and CDR2 FQNEAQ (reference sequence). The CDR3 extends over 14 amino acids. The CDR3 DNA follows: TGTGCCAGCAGCGTGGACAGGGTCTCCTACGAGCAGTACTTC. This sequence encodes CASSVDRVSYEQYF.

CDR3 bases: TGTGCCAGCAGCGCACTAGCGGTTCAAGAGACCCAGTACTTC. Amino acid sequence: CASSALAVQETQYF. The chain combines TRBV7-6 with TRBJ2-5, with TRBD2 matching over 8 bases. The ends lost 5 bases at V and 2 bases at J; junction bases unmatched: 4. In germline, CDR1 is SGHVS, CDR2 FNYEAQ. This CDR3 is 14 amino acids long.

This clone was recorded many times. This chain links TRBV6-4 with TRBJ1-2; weak D call: TRBD1 (5 bases). V lost 2 bases to trimming and J lost 6 bases, with 10 bases between them. Germline V lookup: CDR1 MRHNA, CDR2 SNTAGT. CDR3 length: 13 residues. Written as DNA, the CDR3 is TGTGCCAGCAGTGACAGCCTAGGGGATGGCTACACCTTC. Translated, it gives CASSDSLGDGYTF.

The chain employs TRBV6-1 and TRBJ1-2, with 8 bases aligning to TRBD1. J lost 4 bases, V lost 5 bases, and 6 bases had no gene match. Per the germline V gene, CDR1 is MNHNS and CDR2 is SASEGT. CDR3 length: 14 amino acids. CDR3 nucleotide sequence: TGTGCCAGCAGTTCCGGGACAGGTGGCTATGGCTACACCTTC. This codes for CASSSGTGGYGYTF.

This clone has just one count. The rearrangement uses TRBV25-1 and TRBJ1-1, with a tentative D call TRBD1 (5 bases). The CDR3 consists of 13 residues. Germline V gene data show CDR1 as MGHDK and CDR2 as SYGVNS. With 4 bases removed from V and 3 bases from J, the gap between germline ends came to 9 bases. The CDR3 coding sequence is TGTGCCAGCAGTGTACTCAGGGACACTGAAGCTTTCTTT. Translated, it gives CASSVLRDTEAFF.

The rearrangement links TRBV7-8 to TRBJ2-7; 7 bases map to TRBD1. The germline V gene has CDR1 SGHVS and CDR2 FQNEAQ. V shed 3 bases and J 2 bases; nucleotides not matched to a gene: 7. This CDR3 is built from 15 residues. The CDR3 sequence is CASSLGTAKTYEQYF. Written as DNA, the CDR3 is TGTGCCAGCAGCTTGGGGACAGCGAAAACCTACGAGCAGTACTTC.

This clone has just a few counts. J is TRBJ2-7 and V is TRBV19; 7 bases agree with TRBD1. Looked up from germline, CDR1 is LNHDA and CDR2 is SQIVND (reference sequence). CDR3 length: 15 amino acids. Losses at the gene ends were 6 bases for V and 2 bases for J; bases not matched to a gene: 10. The CDR3 DNA sequence: TGTGCCAGTAGCCGGGACAGTACGTTCCCCTACGAGCAGTACTTC. This gives the protein CASSRDSTFPYEQYF.

The CDR3 DNA reads as TGTGCCAGCAGTCCCTCTACCACGGCGCGGGAGCAGTACTTC. Protein product: CASSPSTTAREQYF. The V and J genes are TRBV6-5 and TRBJ2-7; D remains ambiguous. CDR1 MNHEY and CDR2 SVGAGI come from the germline V gene. V lost 5 bases and J 7 bases, leaving 18 bases between the germline ends. CDR3 length: 14 amino acids.

Points on this clone: A junction end diverges from the germline sequence, so it may reflect a read error. The same CDR3 also results from other DNA sequences found in this sample. The gene calls are TRBV5-1 and TRBJ1-6; D unresolved. The CDR3 extends over 15 amino acids. Germline V lookup: CDR1 SGHRS, CDR2 YFSETQ. CDR3 nucleotides: TGTGCCAGCAGCTTGGCTCGCAGGTTTAATTCACCCCTCCACTTT. Residues: CASSLARRFNSPLHF.

This chain connects TRBV14 to TRBJ1-4; D might be TRBD1 (6 bases). Germline loops: CDR1 SGHDN, CDR2 FVKESK. This CDR3 comprises 16 residues. The V gene lost 3 bases and the J gene lost 4 bases, with 15 bases spanning the gap. For the CDR3, the DNA is TGTGCCAGCAGCCAGTATACAGGGTTGGGTAATGAAAAACTGTTTTTT. This encodes CASSQYTGLGNEKLFF.